This T cell receptor beta chain was identified in a study of blood T cell repertoires in COVID-19. Study-level background: Both acute and convalescent COVID-19 samples were obtained from the United States, Italy and Spain. PBMCs, B-cell-depleted T cells, or T cells were the source of the cDNA or gDNA that made up the material.

Per the study methods: Estimation of nucleated cell counts relied on the amplification of reference gene primers. Libraries were prepared by immunoSEQ multiplex PCR; TCRdb keeps only in-frame clonotypes and omits some of them. From that table come the V and J calls and clone size; the DNA was used to work out D and trimming. Of some 240,000 clones listed, 80% to 90% are singletons. The germline V gene has CDR1 KGHDR and CDR2 SFDVKD. Germline trimming cut 4 bases from V and 1 base from J; bases unmatched to any gene: 2. The CDR3 has 14 residues. The rearrangement joins TRBV24-1 to TRBJ2-5, with 7 bases aligning to TRBD1. Source material: peripheral blood. This clonotype was obtained from a woman between 40 and 50 years old who had recovered from COVID-19. This CDR3 reads CATSESGGQETQYF. CDR3 bases: TGTGCCACCAGTGAGTCAGGGGGCCAAGAGACCCAGTACTTC.